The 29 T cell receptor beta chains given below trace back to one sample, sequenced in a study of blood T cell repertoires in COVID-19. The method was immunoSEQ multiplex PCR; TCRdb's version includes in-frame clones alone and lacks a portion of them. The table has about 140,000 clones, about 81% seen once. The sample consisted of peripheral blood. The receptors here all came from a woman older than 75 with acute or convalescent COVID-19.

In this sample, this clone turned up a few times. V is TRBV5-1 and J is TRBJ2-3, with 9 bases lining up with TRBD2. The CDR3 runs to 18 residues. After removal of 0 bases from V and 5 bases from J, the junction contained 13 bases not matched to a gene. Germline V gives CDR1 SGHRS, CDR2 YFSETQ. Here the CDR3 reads CASSLGPTSGSGGDTQYF. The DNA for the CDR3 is TGCGCCAGCAGCTTGGGGCCGACTAGCGGATCGGGGGGAGATACGCAGTATTTT.

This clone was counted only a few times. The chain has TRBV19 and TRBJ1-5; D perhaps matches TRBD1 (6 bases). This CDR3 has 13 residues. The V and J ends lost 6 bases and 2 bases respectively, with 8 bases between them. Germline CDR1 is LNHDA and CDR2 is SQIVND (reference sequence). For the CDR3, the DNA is TGTGCCAGTAGGAACAGGGGCAATCAGCCCCAGCATTTT. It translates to CASRNRGNQPQHF.

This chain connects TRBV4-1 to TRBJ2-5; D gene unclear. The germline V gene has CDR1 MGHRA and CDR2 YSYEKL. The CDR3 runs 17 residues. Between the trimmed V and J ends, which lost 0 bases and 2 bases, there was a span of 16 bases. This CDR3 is CASSQDSATADQETQYF. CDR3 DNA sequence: TGCGCCAGCAGCCAAGATTCCGCTACGGCGGATCAAGAGACCCAGTACTTC.

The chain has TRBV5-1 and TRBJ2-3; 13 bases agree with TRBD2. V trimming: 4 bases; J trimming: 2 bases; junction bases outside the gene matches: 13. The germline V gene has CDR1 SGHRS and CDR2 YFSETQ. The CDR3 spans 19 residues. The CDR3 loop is CASSQHTSGGVKITDTQYF. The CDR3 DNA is TGCGCCAGCAGCCAGCACACTAGCGGGGGGGTGAAAATCACAGATACGCAGTATTTT.

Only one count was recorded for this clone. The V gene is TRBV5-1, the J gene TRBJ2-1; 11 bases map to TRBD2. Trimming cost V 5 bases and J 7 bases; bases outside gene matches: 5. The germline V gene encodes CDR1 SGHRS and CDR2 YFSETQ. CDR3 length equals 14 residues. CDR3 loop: CASSLRTSGNEQFF. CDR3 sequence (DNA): TGCGCCAGCAGTCTGAGGACTAGCGGGAATGAGCAGTTCTTC.

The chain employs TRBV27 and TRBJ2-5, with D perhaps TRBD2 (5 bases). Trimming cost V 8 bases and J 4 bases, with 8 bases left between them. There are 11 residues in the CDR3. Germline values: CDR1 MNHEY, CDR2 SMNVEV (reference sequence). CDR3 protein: CASGGLETQYF. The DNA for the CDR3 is TGTGCCAGCGGCGGACTAGAGACCCAGTACTTC.

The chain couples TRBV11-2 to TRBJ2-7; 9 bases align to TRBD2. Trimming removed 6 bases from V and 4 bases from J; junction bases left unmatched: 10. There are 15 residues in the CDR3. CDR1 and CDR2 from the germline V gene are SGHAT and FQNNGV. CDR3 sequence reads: CASRLSGRSPYEQYF. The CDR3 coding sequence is TGTGCCAGCAGGTTAAGCGGGAGGAGTCCTTACGAGCAGTACTTC. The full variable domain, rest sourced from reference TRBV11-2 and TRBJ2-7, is EAGVAQSPRYKIIEKRQSVAFWCNPISGHATLYWYQQILGQGPKLLIQFQNNGVVDDSQLPKDRFSAERLKGVDSTLKIQPAKLEDSAVYLCASRLSGRSPYEQYFGPGTRLTVT.

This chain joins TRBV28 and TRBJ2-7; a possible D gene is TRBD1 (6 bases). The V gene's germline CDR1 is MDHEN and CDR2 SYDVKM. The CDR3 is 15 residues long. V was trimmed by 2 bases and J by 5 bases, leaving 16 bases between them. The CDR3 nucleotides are TGTGCCAGCAGTTTAAGGGACAAGGTGTCGGACGAGCAGTACTTC. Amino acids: CASSLRDKVSDEQYF.

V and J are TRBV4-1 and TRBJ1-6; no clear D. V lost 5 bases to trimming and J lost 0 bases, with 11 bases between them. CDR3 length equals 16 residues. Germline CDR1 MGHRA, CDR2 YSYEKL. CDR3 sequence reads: CASSTAGSSYNSPLHF. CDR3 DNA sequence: TGCGCCAGCAGCACCGCGGGGAGCTCCTATAATTCACCCCTCCACTTT.

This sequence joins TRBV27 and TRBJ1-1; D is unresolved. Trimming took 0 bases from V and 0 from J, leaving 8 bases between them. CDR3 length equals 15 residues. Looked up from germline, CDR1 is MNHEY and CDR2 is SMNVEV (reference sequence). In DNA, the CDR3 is TGTGCCAGCAGTTTATCCCCAGATTTGAACACTGAAGCTTTCTTT. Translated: CASSLSPDLNTEAFF.

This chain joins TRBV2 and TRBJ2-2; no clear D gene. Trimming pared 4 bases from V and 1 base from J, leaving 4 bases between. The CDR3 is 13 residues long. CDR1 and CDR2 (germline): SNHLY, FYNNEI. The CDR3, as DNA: TGTGCCAGCAGTGGACAGAACACCGGGGAGCTGTTTTTT. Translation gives CASSGQNTGELFF.

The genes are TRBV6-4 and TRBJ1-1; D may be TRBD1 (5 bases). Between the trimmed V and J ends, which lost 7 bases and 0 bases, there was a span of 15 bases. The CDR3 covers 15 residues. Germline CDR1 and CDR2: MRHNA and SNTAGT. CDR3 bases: TGTGCCAGCAAAGTGGATGCAGGGATGAACACTGAAGCTTTCTTT. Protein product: CASKVDAGMNTEAFF.

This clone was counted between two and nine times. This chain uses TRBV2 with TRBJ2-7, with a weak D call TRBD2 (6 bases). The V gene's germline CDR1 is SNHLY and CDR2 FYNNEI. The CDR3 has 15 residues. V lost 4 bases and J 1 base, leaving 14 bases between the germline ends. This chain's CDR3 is CASSASGGVSYEQYF. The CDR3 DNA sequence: TGTGCCAGCAGTGCCTCCGGAGGGGTATCCTACGAGCAGTACTTC.

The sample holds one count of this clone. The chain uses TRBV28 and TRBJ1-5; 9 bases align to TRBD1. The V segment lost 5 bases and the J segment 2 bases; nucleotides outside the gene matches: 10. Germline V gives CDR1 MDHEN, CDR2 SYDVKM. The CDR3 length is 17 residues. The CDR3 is CASSTGGLGYGNQPQHF. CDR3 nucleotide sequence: TGTGCCAGCAGTACAGGGGGCCTCGGGTATGGCAATCAGCCCCAGCATTTT.

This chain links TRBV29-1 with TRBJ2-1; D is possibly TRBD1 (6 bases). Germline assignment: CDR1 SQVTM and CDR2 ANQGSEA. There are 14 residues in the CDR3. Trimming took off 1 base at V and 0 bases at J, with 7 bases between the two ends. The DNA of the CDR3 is TGCAGCGTTGAAGGGGACACCTCCTACAATGAGCAGTTCTTC. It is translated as CSVEGDTSYNEQFF.

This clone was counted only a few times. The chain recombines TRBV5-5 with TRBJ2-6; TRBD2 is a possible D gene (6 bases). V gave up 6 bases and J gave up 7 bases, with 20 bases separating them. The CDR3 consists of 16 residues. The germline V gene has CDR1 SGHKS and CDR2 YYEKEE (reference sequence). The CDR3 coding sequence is TGTGCCAGCATCGGCGGAGGGTTCTGGGCTGCCAACGTCCTGACTTTC. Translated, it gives CASIGGGFWAANVLTF. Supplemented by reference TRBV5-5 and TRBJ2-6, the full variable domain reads DAGVTQSPTHLIKTRGQQVTLRCSPISGHKSVSWYQQVLGQGPQFIFQYYEKEERGRGNFPDRFSARQFPNYSSELNVNALLLGDSALYLCASIGGGFWAANVLTFGAGSRLTVL.

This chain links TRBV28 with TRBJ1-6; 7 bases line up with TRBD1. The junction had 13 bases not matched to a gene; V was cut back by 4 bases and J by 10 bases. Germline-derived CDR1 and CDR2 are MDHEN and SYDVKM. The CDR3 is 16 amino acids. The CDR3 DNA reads TGTGCCAGCAGTTCCCCCCCGGGGGCAGGGGGGTCACCCCTCCACTTT. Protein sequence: CASSSPPGAGGSPLHF.

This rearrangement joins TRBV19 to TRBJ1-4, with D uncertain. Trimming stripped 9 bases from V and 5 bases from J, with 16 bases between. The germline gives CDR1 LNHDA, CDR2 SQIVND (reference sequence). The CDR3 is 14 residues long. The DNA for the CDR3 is TGTGCCAGCAAGGACTTCAATAAGAATGAAAAACTGTTTTTT. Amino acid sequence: CASKDFNKNEKLFF.

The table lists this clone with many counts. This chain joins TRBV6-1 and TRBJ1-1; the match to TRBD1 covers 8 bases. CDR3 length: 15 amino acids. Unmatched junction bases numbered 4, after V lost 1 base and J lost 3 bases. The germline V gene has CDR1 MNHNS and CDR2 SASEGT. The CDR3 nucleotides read TGTGCCAGCAGTGAAGTTCCAGGGGGCTACACTGAAGCTTTCTTT. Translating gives CASSEVPGGYTEAFF.

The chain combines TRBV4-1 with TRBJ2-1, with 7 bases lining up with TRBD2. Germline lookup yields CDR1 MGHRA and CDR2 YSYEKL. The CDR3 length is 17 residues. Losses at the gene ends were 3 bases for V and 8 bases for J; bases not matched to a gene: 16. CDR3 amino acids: CASSQIPWEGVRHEQFF. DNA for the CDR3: TGCGCCAGCAGCCAGATACCTTGGGAGGGAGTACGGCATGAGCAGTTCTTC.

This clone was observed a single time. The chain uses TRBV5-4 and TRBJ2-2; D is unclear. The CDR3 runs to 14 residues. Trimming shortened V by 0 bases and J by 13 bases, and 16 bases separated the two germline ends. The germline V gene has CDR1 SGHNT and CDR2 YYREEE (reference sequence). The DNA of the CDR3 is TGTGCCAGCAGCTTGGGCGGCGTCCTTGAGCGGCTGTTTTTT. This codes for CASSLGGVLERLFF.

In DNA, the CDR3 is TGTGCCAGTAGTACACAGGGGGCCTATGGCTACACCTTC. It translates to CASSTQGAYGYTF. The chain has TRBV19 and TRBJ1-2, with 9 positions matching TRBD1. This CDR3 contains 13 residues. Unmatched junction bases numbered 1, after V lost 4 bases and J lost 4 bases. Germline V gene data show CDR1 as LNHDA and CDR2 as SQIVND (reference sequence).

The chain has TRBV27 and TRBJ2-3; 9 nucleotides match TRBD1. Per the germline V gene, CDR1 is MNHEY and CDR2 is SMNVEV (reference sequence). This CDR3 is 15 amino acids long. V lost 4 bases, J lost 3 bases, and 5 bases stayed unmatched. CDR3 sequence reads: CASSSGQGQTDTQYF. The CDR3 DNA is TGTGCCAGCAGTTCGGGACAGGGACAGACAGATACGCAGTATTTT.

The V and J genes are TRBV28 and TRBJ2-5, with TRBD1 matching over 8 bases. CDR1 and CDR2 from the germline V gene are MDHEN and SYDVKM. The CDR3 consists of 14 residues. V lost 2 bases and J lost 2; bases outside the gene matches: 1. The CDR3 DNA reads TGTGCCAGCAGTTTAGGGACAGGACAAGAGACCCAGTACTTC. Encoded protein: CASSLGTGQETQYF.

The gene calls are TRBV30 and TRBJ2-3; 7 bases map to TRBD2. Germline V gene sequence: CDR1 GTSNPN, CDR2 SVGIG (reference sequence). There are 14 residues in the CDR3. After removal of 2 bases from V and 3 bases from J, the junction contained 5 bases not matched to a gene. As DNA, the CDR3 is TGTGCCTGGAGTAAAGGACTAGGGACAGATACGCAGTATTTT. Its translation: CAWSKGLGTDTQYF.

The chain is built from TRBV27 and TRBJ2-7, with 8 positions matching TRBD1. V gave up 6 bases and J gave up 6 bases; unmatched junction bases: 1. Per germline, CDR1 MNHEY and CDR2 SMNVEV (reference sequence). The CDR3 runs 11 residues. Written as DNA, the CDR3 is TGTGCCAGCAGCGGACAGGGCGAGCAGTACTTC. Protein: CASSGQGEQYF.

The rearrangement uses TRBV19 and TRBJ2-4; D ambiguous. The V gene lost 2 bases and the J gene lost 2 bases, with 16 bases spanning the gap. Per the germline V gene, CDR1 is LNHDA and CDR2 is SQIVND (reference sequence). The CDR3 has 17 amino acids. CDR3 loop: CASSIQASSGPKNIQYF. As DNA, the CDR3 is TGTGCCAGTAGTATACAGGCGTCAAGTGGCCCCAAAAACATTCAGTACTTC.

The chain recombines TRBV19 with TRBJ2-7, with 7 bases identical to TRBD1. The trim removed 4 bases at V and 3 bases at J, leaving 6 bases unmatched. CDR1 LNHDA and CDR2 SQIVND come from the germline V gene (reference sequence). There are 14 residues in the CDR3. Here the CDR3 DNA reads TGTGCCAGTAGTAACACAGGGGTCTACTACGAGCAGTACTTC. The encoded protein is CASSNTGVYYEQYF.

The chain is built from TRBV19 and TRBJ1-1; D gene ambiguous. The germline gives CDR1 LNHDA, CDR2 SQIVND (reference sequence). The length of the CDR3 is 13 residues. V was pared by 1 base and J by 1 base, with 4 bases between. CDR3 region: CASSIAQNTEAFF. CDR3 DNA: TGTGCCAGTAGTATAGCACAGAACACTGAAGCTTTCTTT.